The source of this T cell receptor (beta chain) is a study of blood T cell repertoires in COVID-19. V lost 10 bases to trimming and J lost 2 bases; unmatched junction nucleotides: 3. In germline, CDR1 is MNHEY, CDR2 SVGAGI. The CDR3 has 12 residues. The data were produced by immunoSEQ multiplex PCR, yet TCRdb's version contains in-frame clones alone and is incomplete. Found here are 250,000 to 300,000 clones, roughly nine tenths of them singletons; the top ten hold about 12%. Sequencing input: peripheral blood. The clonotype originates from a woman in her twenties or thirties with COVID-19, enrolled during active disease. The chain has TRBV6-5 and TRBJ1-2, with 8 nucleotides matching TRBD1. CDR3 sequence: CAIRTGNYGYTF. The CDR3 bases are TGTGCCATTAGGACAGGGAACTATGGCTACACCTTC.